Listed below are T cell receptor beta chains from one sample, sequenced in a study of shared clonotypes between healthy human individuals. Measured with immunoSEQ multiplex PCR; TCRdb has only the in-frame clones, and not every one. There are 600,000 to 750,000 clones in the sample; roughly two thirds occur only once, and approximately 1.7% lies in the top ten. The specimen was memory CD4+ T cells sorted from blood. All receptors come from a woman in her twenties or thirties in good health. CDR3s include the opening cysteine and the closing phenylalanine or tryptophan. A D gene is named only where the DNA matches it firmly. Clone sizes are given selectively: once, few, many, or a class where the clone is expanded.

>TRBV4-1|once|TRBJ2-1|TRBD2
TGCGCCAGCAGCCAAGATCAGCCTAGCGGGAGAGGCAATGAGCAGTTCTTC
CASSQDQPSGRGNEQFF
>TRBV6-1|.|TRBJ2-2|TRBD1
TGTGCCAGCAGTACCTCCGACAGGGCCGGGGAGCTGTTTTTT
CASSTSDRAGELFF
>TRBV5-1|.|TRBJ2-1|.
TGCGCCAGCAGCCTGGTCGTAGGCAATGAGCAGTTCTTC
CASSLVVGNEQFF
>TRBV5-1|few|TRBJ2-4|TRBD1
TGCGCCAGCAGCCGGTGGACAGGGGGCATTCAGTACTTC
CASSRWTGGIQYF
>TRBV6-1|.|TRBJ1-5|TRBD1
TGTGCCAGCAGTGACTACAGGGGTAGGGCTCAGCCCCAGCATTTT
CASSDYRGRAQPQHF
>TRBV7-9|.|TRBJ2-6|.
TGTGCCAGCAGCTTAGGGACAGCTGGGGCCAACGTCCTGACTTTC
CASSLGTAGANVLTF
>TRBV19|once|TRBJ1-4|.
TGTGCCAGTCAAAAAAGGGAGGACCGTAGCGAAAAACTGTTTTTT
CASQKREDRSEKLFF
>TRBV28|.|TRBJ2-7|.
TGTGTCGTGGGGTTACTCGAGCAGTACTTC
CVVGLLEQYF
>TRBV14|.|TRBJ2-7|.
TGTGCCAGCAGCCAAGGACAGACCTATCTCTACGAGCAGTACTTC
CASSQGQTYLYEQYF
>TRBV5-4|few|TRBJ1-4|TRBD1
TGTGCCAGCAGCCACATATCCGGGACAGGGCAGGAAAAACTGTTTTTT
CASSHISGTGQEKLFF
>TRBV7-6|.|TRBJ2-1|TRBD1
TGTGCCAGCAGCAAGGGGACAGCATTCAACAATGAGCAGTTCTTC
CASSKGTAFNNEQFF
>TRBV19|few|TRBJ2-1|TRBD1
TGTGCCAGTAGTAGGACAGGGTTGGGCAATGAGCAGTTCTTC
CASSRTGLGNEQFF
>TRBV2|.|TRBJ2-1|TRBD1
TGTGCCAGCAGGAAGCAGGGGGCAGGGAATGAGCAGTTCTTC
CASRKQGAGNEQFF
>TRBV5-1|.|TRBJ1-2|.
TGCGCCAGCAGCCCGGGGATGGTGGGATATGGCTACACCTTC
CASSPGMVGYGYTF
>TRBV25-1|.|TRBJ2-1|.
TGTGCCAGCAGTGGGGAACCCCCGTACAATGAGCAGTTCTTC
CASSGEPPYNEQFF
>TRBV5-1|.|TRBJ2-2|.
TGCGCCAGCAGCCGGCAGGACCTAAACACCGGGGAGCTGTTTTTT
CASSRQDLNTGELFF
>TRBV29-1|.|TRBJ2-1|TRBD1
TGCAGCGTTGACGGGACAGGTCCCAATGAGCAGTTCTTC
CSVDGTGPNEQFF
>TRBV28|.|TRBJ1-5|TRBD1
TGTGCCAGCAAACAGGGGGGCAGCAATCAGCCCCAGCATTTT
CASKQGGSNQPQHF
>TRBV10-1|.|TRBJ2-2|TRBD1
TGCGCCAGCAGTGACGGACAGGGGGAGCGAGCCGGGGAGCTGTTTTTT
CASSDGQGERAGELFF
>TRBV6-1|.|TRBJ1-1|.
TGTGCCGGCAGGACAGTGAACACTGAAGCTTTCTTT
CAGRTVNTEAFF
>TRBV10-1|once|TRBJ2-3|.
TGCGCCAGCAGTTCCAGCCTGACTAGGAATACGCAGTATTTT
CASSSSLTRNTQYF
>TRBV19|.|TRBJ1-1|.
TGTGCCAGTACCTTTTCCGGGACGGCGAACACTGAAGCTTTCTTT
CASTFSGTANTEAFF
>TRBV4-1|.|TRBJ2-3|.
TGCGCCAGCAGCCAACCTCGTAGCGGAGATACGCAGTATTTT
CASSQPRSGDTQYF
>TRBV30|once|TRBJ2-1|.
TGTGCCTGGAGTGTACTGTCAGCGAACGGCGGAAATGAGCAGTTCTTC
CAWSVLSANGGNEQFF
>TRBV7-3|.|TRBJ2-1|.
TGTGCCAGCAGCTCCCAAGCGGGCGTATCCTACAATGAGCAGTTCTTC
CASSSQAGVSYNEQFF
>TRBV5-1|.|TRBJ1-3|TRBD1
TGCGCCAGCAGCTTCCGGGGACAGAGGGGAAACACCATATATTTT
CASSFRGQRGNTIYF
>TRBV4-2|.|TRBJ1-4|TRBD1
TGTGCCAGCAGCCACGACACAGGGGCCAGTGAAAAACTGTTTTTT
CASSHDTGASEKLFF
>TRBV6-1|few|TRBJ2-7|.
TGTGCCAGCAGTGAAGAGCGACCACCGCGGAGCGGTCGATACGAGCAGTACTTC
CASSEERPPRSGRYEQYF
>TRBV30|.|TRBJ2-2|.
TGTGCCTGGAGTCTTCACCGGACTGCGAACACCGGGGAGCTGTTTTTT
CAWSLHRTANTGELFF
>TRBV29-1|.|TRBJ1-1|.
TGCAGCGTTGAATGGCACGCCCATGGGGGCACTGAAGCTTTCTTT
CSVEWHAHGGTEAFF
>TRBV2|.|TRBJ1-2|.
TGTGCCAGCATCTTCAAGGGTGGGGTTAACTATGGCTACACCTTC
CASIFKGGVNYGYTF
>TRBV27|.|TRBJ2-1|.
TGTGCCAGCAGTTTATCGTATGGGGGTTGGAATGAGCAGTTCTTC
CASSLSYGGWNEQFF
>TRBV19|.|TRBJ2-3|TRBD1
TGTGCCAGTAGTACGGGACAGGTGGCTGGTAGTCCAGATACGCAGTATTTT
CASSTGQVAGSPDTQYF
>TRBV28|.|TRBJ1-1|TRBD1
TGTGCCAGCAGTTTATGGGACAGGGACTCTGAAGCTTTCTTT
CASSLWDRDSEAFF
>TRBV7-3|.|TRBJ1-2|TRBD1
TGTGCCAGCGGAAAGTCCGGGACAGGAGGTGGCTACACCTTC
CASGKSGTGGGYTF
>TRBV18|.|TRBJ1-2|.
TGTGCCAGCTCACCCTACGGCGGGTGGGGCTACACCTTC
CASSPYGGWGYTF
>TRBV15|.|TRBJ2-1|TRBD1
TGTGCCACCAGCAGAGTTTACGGGACAGGCTACAATGAGCAGTTCTTC
CATSRVYGTGYNEQFF
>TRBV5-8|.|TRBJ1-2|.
TGTGCCAGCACCCCGTGGGTACAGCGAAACTATGGCTACACCTTC
CASTPWVQRNYGYTF
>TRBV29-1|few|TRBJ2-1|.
TGCAGCGTTGTGCGGGCTGGCAATGAGCAGTTCTTC
CSVVRAGNEQFF
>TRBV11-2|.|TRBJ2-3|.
TGTGCCAGCAGCTCGGTCCCTTTAGCAGGAGATACGCAGTATTTT
CASSSVPLAGDTQYF
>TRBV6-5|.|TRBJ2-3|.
TGTGCCAGCAGTTACTCCGCGGTAGACGGCCTAAATACGCAGTATTTT
CASSYSAVDGLNTQYF
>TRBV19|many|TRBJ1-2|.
TGTGCCAGTAGTCCAGGACCGCCGTTGAAGACCTTC
CASSPGPPLKTF
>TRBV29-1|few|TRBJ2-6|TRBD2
TGCAGCGTTAACCGGGGGGATAAACTGACTTTC
CSVNRGDKLTF
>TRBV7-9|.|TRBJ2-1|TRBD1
TGTGCCAGCAGCCCTGGGACAGTAGGCTTCTTC
CASSPGTVGFF
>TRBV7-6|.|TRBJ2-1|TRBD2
TGTGCCAGCAGCTCCCGTAGGACTAGCGGGAGGGTATACAATGAGCAGTTCTTC
CASSSRRTSGRVYNEQFF
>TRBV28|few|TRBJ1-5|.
TGTGCCAGCAGTCCGCAGGGGCCCAATCAGCCCCAGCATTTT
CASSPQGPNQPQHF
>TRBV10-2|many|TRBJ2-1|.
TGCGCCAGCAGTGAGTGGACACTTTACAATGAGCAGTTCTTC
CASSEWTLYNEQFF
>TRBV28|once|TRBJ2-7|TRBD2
TGTGCCAGCAGGCCTAAACTAGCGGGAGCCTACGAGCAGTACTTC
CASRPKLAGAYEQYF
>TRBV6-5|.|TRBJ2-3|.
TGTGCCAGCAGCCCTTCAACAGGGAGGACAGATACGCAGTATTTT
CASSPSTGRTDTQYF
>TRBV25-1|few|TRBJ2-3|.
TGTGCCAGCAGTTCCTCAGGAAAGAGCGCAGATACGCAGTATTTT
CASSSSGKSADTQYF
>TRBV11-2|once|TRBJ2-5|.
TGTGCCAGCAGCGCCGGGCGGCTAGTCGGCGAAGAGACCCAGTACTTC
CASSAGRLVGEETQYF
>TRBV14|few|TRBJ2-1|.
TGTGCCAGCAGCCAGTCAGGAGTTGAGCAGTTCTTC
CASSQSGVEQFF
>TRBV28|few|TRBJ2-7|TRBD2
TGTGCCAGCAGTTTCTTAGCGGGAGTTATTAACGAGCAGTACTTC
CASSFLAGVINEQYF
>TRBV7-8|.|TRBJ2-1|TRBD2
TGTGCCAGCGATTCCTATCGGGAGGGCGGGCGTGAGCAGTTCTTC
CASDSYREGGREQFF